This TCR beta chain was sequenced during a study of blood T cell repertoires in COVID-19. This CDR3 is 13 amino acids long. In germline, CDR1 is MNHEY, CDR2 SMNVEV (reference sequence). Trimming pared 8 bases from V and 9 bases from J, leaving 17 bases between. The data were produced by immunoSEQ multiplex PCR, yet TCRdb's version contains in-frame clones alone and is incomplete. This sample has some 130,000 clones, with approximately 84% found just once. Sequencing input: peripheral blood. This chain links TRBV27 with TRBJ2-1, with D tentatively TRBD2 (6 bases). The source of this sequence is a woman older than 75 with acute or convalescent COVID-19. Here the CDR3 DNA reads TGTGCCAGCGGGACTCCCCTTTGGGTTGAGCAGTTCTTC. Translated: CASGTPLWVEQFF.